This is a list of T cell receptor beta chains from one sample in a study of CD8 T cells in Susac syndrome. TCRdb re-analysed the immunoSEQ multiplex PCR reads in MiXCR, keeping a single row per CDR3 protein. The top ten clones hold around 0.2% of a sample with about 300,000 distinct CDR3 sequences, about 88% of them seen once. Sequencing was carried out using CD8+ T cells from PBMCs. The receptors come from a human donor with multiple sclerosis. CDR3s include the opening cysteine and the closing phenylalanine or tryptophan. Fields, in order: CDR3 protein, J gene, V gene.

CDR3 protein: CASSLMQGMGYEQYF
J gene: TRBJ2-7
V gene: TRBV5-1

CDR3 protein: CASSIDWALNTEAFF
J gene: TRBJ1-1
V gene: TRBV19

CDR3 protein: CAGSLGGNEQFF
J gene: TRBJ2-1
V gene: TRBV5-1

CDR3 protein: CASSPELGVGYGYTF
J gene: TRBJ1-2
V gene: TRBV28

CDR3 protein: CASSLTPLTDTQYF
J gene: TRBJ2-3
V gene: TRBV7-3

CDR3 protein: CASSQDWLTGDGELFF
J gene: TRBJ2-2
V gene: TRBV4-3

CDR3 protein: CATSKPPGLAGPQETQYF
J gene: TRBJ2-5
V gene: TRBV15

CDR3 protein: CASDLGLADRRGELFF
J gene: TRBJ2-2
V gene: TRBV6-1

CDR3 protein: CASKAGANQPQHF
J gene: TRBJ1-5
V gene: TRBV27

CDR3 protein: CASSQTTGFWPYTF
J gene: TRBJ1-2
V gene: TRBV6-5

CDR3 protein: CASSVAVDSSYEQYF
J gene: TRBJ2-7
V gene: TRBV9

CDR3 protein: CASSLGVGTGSDEQYF
J gene: TRBJ2-7
V gene: TRBV4-2

CDR3 protein: CASSPSGTGRGYTF
J gene: TRBJ1-2
V gene: TRBV9

CDR3 protein: CSVRARGGEGYTF
J gene: TRBJ1-2
V gene: TRBV29-1

CDR3 protein: CASSFAQSYEQYF
J gene: TRBJ2-7
V gene: TRBV12-3/TRBV12-4

CDR3 protein: CASSVYLAVNTGELFF
J gene: TRBJ2-2
V gene: TRBV9

CDR3 protein: CASSDRVLYEQYF
J gene: TRBJ2-7
V gene: TRBV27